These 17 T cell receptor gamma chains originate from one sample sequenced in a study of Vδ1+ human thymocytes. Study-wide points: In the thymus, TRG and TRD repertoires looked highly polyclonal with Gaussian CDR3 lengths.

For these receptors, no antigen is known. RNA was extracted from the cells and then reverse transcribed. Pooled V-gene forward primers with one constant-region reverse primer generated the CDR3 amplicons by multiplex PCR. TCRdb made new clone calls on the multiplex PCR reads using CATT. The sample yields approximately 40,000 gamma-chain clones, roughly a fifth seen once. Sequencing used Vdelta1+ gamma-delta thymocytes from the thymus. Regarding subset: FACS-sorted CD3+ TCRalphabeta- TCRVdelta1+ TCRVdelta2- thymocytes. The receptors here all came from a girl under three years old who had congenital heart surgery.

This clone turned up a few times. The identical CDR3 is also encoded by other nucleotide sequences in the sample. This chain uses TRGV9 with TRGJ1 or TRGJ2. The J segment lost 9 bases and the V segment lost 1 base, leaving 3 bases of the junction unmatched. Germline CDR1 reads GITISATS; CDR2 reads ISYDGTV (reference sequence). This CDR3 comprises 11 residues. This CDR3 reads CALWEVFKKLF. The CDR3 DNA reads as TGTGCCTTGTGGGAGGTCTTTAAGAAACTCTTT.

Regarding this clone: The junction and the germline gene differ at one end; a read error may be behind it. The rearrangement links TRGV3 to TRGJ1 or TRGJ2. The germline gives CDR1 VTNTFY, CDR2 YDVSTARD (reference sequence). The CDR3 runs 17 residues. The CDR3 here is CATWDRPRPSNYYRKLF. DNA for the CDR3: TGTGCCACCTGGGACAGGCCTAGGCCTTCGAATTATTATAGGAAACTCTTT.

This chain uses TRGV8 with TRGJ1 or TRGJ2. Trimming took 2 bases from V and 8 from J; bases not matched to a gene: 9. The CDR3 sequence is 13 residues long. The germline gives CDR1 VENAVY, CDR2 YDSYNSRV. The CDR3 sequence: CATWDTGGHKKLF. The CDR3 coding sequence is TGTGCCACCTGGGATACAGGGGGGCATAAGAAACTCTTT.

In its sample, this clone was seen a few times. The V and J genes are TRGV2 and TRGJP2. The CDR3 is 15 amino acids. Germline V gene sequence: CDR1 EGSNGY, CDR2 YDSYNSKV. V lost 0 bases and J lost 5; bases outside the gene matches: 6. The CDR3 DNA reads as TGTGCCACCTGGGACGGGCCGGAAAGTGATTGGATCAAGACGTTT. Residues: CATWDGPESDWIKTF.

The V and J genes are TRGV3 and TRGJP2. Trimming took 1 base from V and 0 from J; bases not matched to a gene: 8. This CDR3 is 17 amino acids long. Germline V gives CDR1 VTNTFY, CDR2 YDVSTARD (reference sequence). The CDR3 nucleotides read TGTGCCACCTGGGACAGACTATTGTATAGTAGTGATTGGATCAAGACGTTT. Encoded protein: CATWDRLLYSSDWIKTF.

V gene TRGV4 combines with J gene TRGJ1 or TRGJ2. V shed 1 base, J shed 7 bases, and the junction held 10 bases outside the gene matches. Germline V gene lookup returns CDR1 EGSTGY and CDR2 YDSYTSSV. The CDR3 consists of 14 residues. The chain's CDR3 is CATWDGALCYKKLF. CDR3 nucleotide sequence: TGTGCCACCTGGGATGGAGCATTGTGCTATAAGAAACTCTTT.

In its sample, this clone ranks as medium-sized. Other nucleotide sequences from this sample produce the same CDR3. This sequence joins TRGV9 and TRGJ1 or TRGJ2. Trimming took 5 bases from V and 4 from J; bases not matched to a gene: 2. This CDR3 is built from 11 residues. Germline assignment: CDR1 GITISATS and CDR2 ISYDGTV (reference sequence). The CDR3 DNA follows: TGTGCCTTGTGGGCGTATTATAAGAAACTCTTT. This translates into CALWAYYKKLF.

This chain links TRGV2 with TRGJ1 or TRGJ2. Germline values: CDR1 EGSNGY, CDR2 YDSYNSKV. The ends lost 0 bases at V and 7 bases at J; junction bases unmatched: 9. The CDR3 spans 14 residues. The CDR3 spells CATWDGLREYKKLF. The CDR3 region has the DNA TGTGCCACCTGGGACGGGCTAAGGGAGTATAAGAAACTCTTT.

This clone was picked up a small number of times. The chain carries TRGV2 and TRGJ1 or TRGJ2. Germline CDR1 and CDR2: EGSNGY and YDSYNSKV. The CDR3 runs to 15 residues. The V and J ends lost 0 bases and 3 bases, in that order; junction bases with no gene match: 8. CDR3 coding DNA: TGTGCCACCTGGGACGGGCGCCTATTTTATTATAAGAAACTCTTT. As protein: CATWDGRLFYYKKLF.

In the case of this clone: A read error may be the cause here, since a much bigger clone is one base away. At the DNA level, this CDR3 is encoded by other sequences in the same sample as well. The rearrangement uses TRGV9 and TRGJ1 or TRGJ2. Germline lookup yields CDR1 GITISATS and CDR2 ISYDGTV (reference sequence). The V gene end was trimmed by 4 bases and the J gene end by 6 bases; junction bases not matched to a gene: 3. The CDR3 spans 11 residues. The CDR3 protein is CALWDAYKKLF. CDR3 in DNA: TGTGCCTTGTGGGATGCTTATAAGAAACTCTTT.

V usage is TRGV4 and J usage is TRGJ1 or TRGJ2. J lost 7 bases, V lost 5 bases, and 11 bases had no gene match. The CDR3 has 13 amino acids. The germline V gene has CDR1 EGSTGY and CDR2 YDSYTSSV. CDR3: CATWAPFWYKKLF. DNA of the CDR3: TGTGCCACCTGGGCCCCGTTCTGGTATAAGAAACTCTTT.

This clone has ten or more counts. V is TRGV2 and J is TRGJ1 or TRGJ2. The germline CDR1 and CDR2 sequences are EGSNGY and YDSYNSKV. Unmatched junction bases numbered 3, after V lost 3 bases and J lost 7 bases. CDR3 length equals 11 residues. As DNA, the CDR3 is TGTGCCACCTGGGACAAATATAAGAAACTCTTT. Encoded protein: CATWDKYKKLF.

The V and J genes are TRGV4 and TRGJ1 or TRGJ2. The V segment lost 5 bases and the J segment 3 bases; nucleotides outside the gene matches: 7. The germline V gene has CDR1 EGSTGY and CDR2 YDSYTSSV. This CDR3 has 13 residues. The CDR3 DNA reads TGTGCCACCTGGGGGAACTTTTATTATAAGAAACTCTTT. Its protein is CATWGNFYYKKLF.

Only one count was recorded for this clone. The gene calls are TRGV2 and TRGJ1 or TRGJ2. After removal of 5 bases from V and 15 bases from J, the junction contained 16 bases not matched to a gene. The CDR3 has 12 residues. The germline V gene encodes CDR1 EGSNGY and CDR2 YDSYNSKV. CDR3 residues: CATWGPLLWGLF. CDR3 in DNA: TGTGCCACCTGGGGACCTCTTCTTTGGGGACTCTTT.

This clone was seen more than once but under ten times. In the same sample, other DNA sequences code for this CDR3. The chain recombines TRGV3 with TRGJ1 or TRGJ2. Germline lookup yields CDR1 VTNTFY and CDR2 YDVSTARD (reference sequence). This CDR3 contains 13 residues. V lost 0 bases, J lost 7 bases, and 6 bases stayed unmatched. CDR3 loop: CATWDRLGYKKLF. In DNA form, the CDR3 reads TGTGCCACCTGGGACAGGCTTGGGTATAAGAAACTCTTT.

With regard to this clone: This specimen includes other DNA sequences encoding the same CDR3. The chain is built from TRGV8 and TRGJP1. The CDR3 sequence is 13 residues long. The V segment lost 0 bases and the J segment 5 bases; nucleotides outside the gene matches: 0. CDR1 and CDR2 (germline): VENAVY, YDSYNSRV. In nucleotides, the CDR3 is TGTGCCACCTGGGATAGGACTGGTTGGTTCAAGATATTT. This encodes CATWDRTGWFKIF.

J is TRGJ1 or TRGJ2 and V is TRGV2. This CDR3 has 11 amino acids. The J segment lost 0 bases and the V segment lost 12 bases, leaving 5 bases of the junction unmatched. CDR1 and CDR2 from the germline V gene are EGSNGY and YDSYNSKV. CDR3 protein: CAATNYYKKLF. CDR3 in DNA: TGTGCCGCAACGAATTATTATAAGAAACTCTTT.